Below, one TCR beta chain is given with its context. The target antigen is unknown. Sequenced by immunoSEQ multiplex PCR; TCRdb stores in-frame clones only, minus some. The data show approximately 190,000 clones, with 85% to 90% seen just once and 2.5% to 3% held by the top ten. This specimen belongs to a study of T cell responses to AZD1222 COVID-19 vaccine. Trimming removed 2 bases from V and 4 bases from J; junction bases left unmatched: 8. Per the germline V gene, CDR1 is LGHNT and CDR2 is FRNRAP. The length of the CDR3 is 16 residues. Study-level findings and limits: Most donors were white British and more were female, and clonal diversity was possibly underestimated. Regions left unmutated in variants are reportedly the target of nearly half of spike-specific TCRs. Only after the peak T cell response were repertoires sampled. Recipients of two AZD1222 doses showed rising Spike-specific TCR breadth and depth.

Sequenced material: peripheral blood, taken on day 0 of MenACWY control vaccination. The receptor comes from an adult in good health. The chain couples TRBV12-5 to TRBJ2-3, with 8 bases identical to TRBD1. CDR3 in DNA: TGTGCTAGTGGTTTGTCCCGGACAGGGATCTCAGATACGCAGTATTTT. It translates to CASGLSRTGISDTQYF.